The text below deals with one T cell receptor beta chain. Its antigen is not known. This entry belongs to a study of vaccination and CD4 T cells after COVID-19. The treatment was: roughly 10-day PBMC culture with coronavirus spike peptide pools or control peptides (ViraFEST assay). TCR sequencing followed the expansion of antigen-specific T cells with peptide pools in ViraFEST. An Oncomine TCR Beta short-read assay was used to sequence the DNA from cultured CD4+ T cells. Using its own MiXCR run on the PCR reads, TCRdb lists one record per CDR3 protein. The data contain approximately 19,000 distinct CDR3 sequences, about 60% of them singletons. The sequenced sample was CD4+ T cells from blood, cultured in vitro, obtained after SARS-CoV-2 vaccination. The clonotype originates from a human donor who had recovered from COVID-19.

The CDR3 DNA reads as TGTGCCAGCAGCACCAACACATTACCGCCCCAGCATTTT. Translated: CASSTNTLPPQHF. This rearrangement joins TRBV28 to TRBJ1-5; D gene uncertain. V was shortened by 6 bases and J by 9 bases, with 15 bases between the two germline ends. The CDR3 length is 13 residues. CDR1 is MDHEN and CDR2 is SYDVKM in the germline V gene.